This T cell receptor (beta chain) stems from a study of T-cell memory formation after mild COVID-19. Study overall: Across donors, TCR clusters were largely donor specific.

Worth noting for this clonotype: The antigen remains undetermined.

Germline CDR1 and CDR2: SGHTA and FQGNSA. J was trimmed by 2 bases and V by 5 bases; bases with no gene match: 2. The CDR3 is 15 residues long. Findings and caveats of the study: Whereas later expanders leaned CD4+, clones contracting day 15 to 85 showed a balanced CD4/CD8 makeup. Memory cells collected pre-infection included some clones that later responded, suggesting cross-reactive memory joined.

Libraries for TCRalpha and TCRbeta carried sample barcodes and unique molecular identifiers via 5'RACE. Each CDR3 protein gets one entry after TCRdb re-called the 5' RACE reads with MiXCR. The sample lists roughly 220,000 distinct CDR3 sequences, about 9.2% seen once, with around 3.3% in the top ten. The receptor's source is a man between 18 and 35 years old who had mild COVID-19 (a few samples of this study predate the infection). Cell type and time point are not known. Sequencing was performed on PBMCs or a T cell subset sorted from them (not recorded which). The rearrangement uses TRBV7-2 and TRBJ2-7; 14 bases align to TRBD2. The CDR3 reads CASSEGLAGAYEQYF. CDR3 DNA sequence: TGTGCCAGCAGCGAGGGACTAGCGGGGGCCTACGAGCAGTACTTC.